This TCR beta chain was obtained from a study of T-cell reconstitution after alpha-beta-depleted transplantation in children. Trimming took off 5 bases at V and 7 bases at J, with 8 bases between the two ends. This CDR3 spans 11 amino acids. In this sample, this clonotype turned up many times. Preparation of the TCRbeta library used unique molecular identifiers. Each CDR3 protein is one row after TCRdb ran MiXCR on the PCR reads. Of some 200,000 distinct CDR3 sequences detected, about 8.7% appear once; the ten largest clones hold less than 40%. The sequence was obtained from a male patient between 2 and 10 years old who had a stem cell transplant for acute myeloid leukemia, so the T cells may come from the graft donor. The chain joins TRBV12-3 or TRBV12-4 to TRBJ1-2; D ambiguous. The sample was PBMCs, mostly from graft donor cells, taken 360 days after TCRalphabeta/CD19-depleted stem cell transplant. The CDR3 spells CASSPPGGYTF. The CDR3 DNA follows: TGTGCCAGCAGTCCCCCCGGTGGCTACACCTTC.